Listed below are T cell receptor beta chains from one sample, sequenced in a study of somatic mutations in cytotoxic T cells in rheumatoid arthritis. Generated by immunoSEQ multiplex PCR, the TCRdb table keeps only in-frame clones and is missing some. Of about 11,000 clones in the sample, 55% to 75% are singletons; the top ten hold 37%. The sequenced sample consisted of CD8+ T cells sorted from blood. The receptors here all came from an adult with rheumatoid arthritis. Both conserved end residues are part of each CDR3. Each record gives: clone size, V gene, D gene, J gene, CDR3 protein, CDR3 DNA. A D gene is named only where the DNA matches it firmly. Clone size is not always given. Where it is, it says once, few, many or a class for expanded clones.

clone_size: once; v_call: TRBV19; d_call: NA; j_call: TRBJ1-4; cdr3_aa: CASSPKTNEKLFF; cdr3_nt: TGTGCCAGTAGTCCCAAAACGAATGAAAAACTGTTTTTT
clone_size: NA; v_call: TRBV5-1; d_call: NA; j_call: TRBJ2-3; cdr3_aa: CASLGGSTDTQYF; cdr3_nt: TGCGCCAGCCTGGGGGGCAGCACAGATACGCAGTATTTT
clone_size: NA; v_call: TRBV6-5; d_call: TRBD2; j_call: TRBJ2-5; cdr3_aa: CASRPLGLAGETQYF; cdr3_nt: TGTGCCAGCAGGCCGCTAGGACTAGCGGGGGAGACCCAGTACTTC
clone_size: few; v_call: TRBV5-4; d_call: NA; j_call: TRBJ1-2; cdr3_aa: CASSFQGNGYTF; cdr3_nt: TGTGCCAGCAGCTTCCAGGGGAATGGCTACACCTTC
clone_size: NA; v_call: TRBV15; d_call: NA; j_call: TRBJ2-7; cdr3_aa: CATSSGRTPSYEQYF; cdr3_nt: TGTGCCACCAGCAGCGGACGGACACCCTCCTACGAGCAGTACTTC
clone_size: NA; v_call: TRBV6-4; d_call: NA; j_call: TRBJ2-2; cdr3_aa: CASSDSQPGELFF; cdr3_nt: TGTGCCAGCAGTGACTCTCAACCCGGGGAGCTGTTTTTT
clone_size: NA; v_call: TRBV11-3; d_call: TRBD1; j_call: TRBJ2-7; cdr3_aa: CASSYGQGAYEQYF; cdr3_nt: TGTGCCAGCAGCTACGGACAGGGGGCATACGAGCAGTACTTC
clone_size: NA; v_call: TRBV5-6; d_call: TRBD2; j_call: TRBJ2-7; cdr3_aa: CASSLVAGNFEQYF; cdr3_nt: TGTGCCAGCAGCTTGGTAGCGGGAAACTTCGAGCAGTACTTC
clone_size: NA; v_call: TRBV28; d_call: NA; j_call: TRBJ1-1; cdr3_aa: CASSHKPGRNTEAFF; cdr3_nt: TGTGCCAGCAGTCACAAACCGGGACGTAACACTGAAGCTTTCTTT
clone_size: NA; v_call: TRBV28; d_call: NA; j_call: TRBJ2-1; cdr3_aa: CASSSRKKVGYNEQFF; cdr3_nt: TGTGCCAGCAGTTCCCGAAAAAAAGTGGGGTACAATGAGCAGTTCTTC
clone_size: NA; v_call: TRBV4-1; d_call: NA; j_call: TRBJ1-5; cdr3_aa: CASSQDSFANQPQHF; cdr3_nt: TGCGCCAGCAGCCAAGACAGTTTCGCTAATCAGCCCCAGCATTTT
clone_size: NA; v_call: TRBV7-2; d_call: NA; j_call: TRBJ2-5; cdr3_aa: CASSDWGVETQYF; cdr3_nt: TGTGCCAGCAGTGATTGGGGTGTGGAGACCCAGTACTTC
clone_size: medium-sized; v_call: TRBV13; d_call: NA; j_call: TRBJ1-1; cdr3_aa: CASSLGNTEAFF; cdr3_nt: TGTGCCAGCAGCTTAGGCAACACTGAAGCTTTCTTT
clone_size: NA; v_call: TRBV7-9; d_call: NA; j_call: TRBJ1-1; cdr3_aa: CASSALTEAFF; cdr3_nt: TGTGCCAGCAGCGCTCTGACTGAAGCTTTCTTT
clone_size: NA; v_call: TRBV7-9; d_call: NA; j_call: TRBJ2-7; cdr3_aa: CASSPPGSSYEQYF; cdr3_nt: TGTGCCAGCAGCCCTCCCGGAAGCTCCTACGAGCAGTACTTC
clone_size: NA; v_call: TRBV28; d_call: NA; j_call: TRBJ2-2; cdr3_aa: CASSLTRNWNGELFF; cdr3_nt: TGTGCCAGCAGTTTGACCCGAAACTGGAACGGGGAGCTGTTTTTT
clone_size: NA; v_call: TRBV28; d_call: TRBD2; j_call: TRBJ2-1; cdr3_aa: CASSLVSAGGPEYNEQFF; cdr3_nt: TGTGCCAGCAGTTTAGTCTCAGCGGGGGGACCAGAATACAATGAGCAGTTCTTC
clone_size: few; v_call: TRBV19; d_call: TRBD1; j_call: TRBJ2-7; cdr3_aa: CASRPGQGSYEQYF; cdr3_nt: TGTGCCAGTAGGCCGGGACAGGGGTCCTACGAGCAGTACTTC
clone_size: NA; v_call: TRBV25-1; d_call: NA; j_call: TRBJ2-2; cdr3_aa: CATHPRGAGRTGELFF; cdr3_nt: TGTGCCACGCATCCTAGGGGGGCGGGGCGTACCGGGGAGCTGTTTTTT
clone_size: medium-sized; v_call: TRBV6-5; d_call: NA; j_call: TRBJ1-6; cdr3_aa: CASSYSPGSNSPLHF; cdr3_nt: TGTGCCAGCAGTTACTCACCCGGGTCCAATTCACCCCTCCACTTT
clone_size: NA; v_call: TRBV4-3; d_call: TRBD2; j_call: TRBJ2-2; cdr3_aa: CASSHTLAGAPNTGELFF; cdr3_nt: TGCGCCAGCAGCCACACTCTAGCGGGGGCTCCCAACACCGGGGAGCTGTTTTTT
clone_size: NA; v_call: TRBV29-1; d_call: NA; j_call: TRBJ1-2; cdr3_aa: CSVEVQTPAPDGYTF; cdr3_nt: TGCAGCGTTGAAGTCCAAACGCCGGCCCCAGATGGCTACACCTTC
clone_size: once; v_call: TRBV6-5; d_call: NA; j_call: TRBJ2-7; cdr3_aa: CASSYLGLGEQYF; cdr3_nt: TGTGCCAGCAGTTACCTGGGACTGGGCGAGCAGTACTTC
clone_size: medium-sized; v_call: TRBV7-9; d_call: NA; j_call: TRBJ1-2; cdr3_aa: CASRGGQDYGYTF; cdr3_nt: TGTGCCAGCAGGGGGGGACAAGACTATGGCTACACCTTC
clone_size: NA; v_call: TRBV19; d_call: TRBD1; j_call: TRBJ2-1; cdr3_aa: CASTKGQGRYNEQFF; cdr3_nt: TGTGCCAGTACCAAGGGACAGGGGAGGTACAATGAGCAGTTCTTC
clone_size: NA; v_call: TRBV11-2; d_call: NA; j_call: TRBJ2-7; cdr3_aa: CASSSQGDEQYF; cdr3_nt: TGTGCCAGCAGCTCACAGGGCGACGAGCAGTACTTC
clone_size: NA; v_call: TRBV29-1; d_call: NA; j_call: TRBJ1-1; cdr3_aa: CSIRVGDTEAFF; cdr3_nt: TGCAGCATCAGGGTTGGGGACACTGAAGCTTTCTTT
clone_size: NA; v_call: TRBV7-9; d_call: NA; j_call: TRBJ1-1; cdr3_aa: CASSLVGSEAFF; cdr3_nt: TGTGCCAGCAGCTTAGTAGGGAGCGAAGCTTTCTTT
clone_size: once; v_call: TRBV5-4; d_call: NA; j_call: TRBJ2-5; cdr3_aa: CASSFSSGSKETQYF; cdr3_nt: TGTGCCAGCAGCTTCTCCTCAGGTTCCAAAGAGACCCAGTACTTC
clone_size: NA; v_call: TRBV9; d_call: NA; j_call: TRBJ2-5; cdr3_aa: CASSVGAGELETQYF; cdr3_nt: TGTGCCAGCAGCGTAGGTGCAGGAGAACTGGAGACCCAGTACTTC
clone_size: NA; v_call: TRBV7-9; d_call: NA; j_call: TRBJ2-5; cdr3_aa: CASSPAARGAVSETQYF; cdr3_nt: TGTGCCAGCAGCCCCGCTGCGAGGGGGGCCGTTAGCGAGACCCAGTACTTC
clone_size: NA; v_call: TRBV5-6; d_call: NA; j_call: TRBJ2-5; cdr3_aa: CASSLGGLGKTQYF; cdr3_nt: TGTGCCAGCAGCTTGGGGGGGCTGGGTAAGACCCAGTACTTC
clone_size: NA; v_call: TRBV6-4; d_call: NA; j_call: TRBJ2-1; cdr3_aa: CASSDSTYNEQFF; cdr3_nt: TGTGCCAGCAGTGACTCGACCTACAATGAGCAGTTCTTC
clone_size: NA; v_call: TRBV7-3; d_call: TRBD1; j_call: TRBJ2-3; cdr3_aa: CASSQTGASTDTQYF; cdr3_nt: TGTGCCAGCAGCCAGACAGGGGCATCCACAGATACGCAGTATTTT
clone_size: NA; v_call: TRBV10-2; d_call: TRBD1; j_call: TRBJ2-7; cdr3_aa: CASSPTGAVGSYEQYF; cdr3_nt: TGCGCCAGCAGTCCTACAGGGGCTGTGGGGTCCTACGAGCAGTACTTC
clone_size: NA; v_call: TRBV5-4; d_call: NA; j_call: TRBJ2-3; cdr3_aa: CASSLEDADTQYF; cdr3_nt: TGTGCCAGCAGCTTAGAGGATGCAGATACGCAGTATTTT
clone_size: NA; v_call: TRBV13; d_call: NA; j_call: TRBJ2-7; cdr3_aa: CASSSRGTYEQYF; cdr3_nt: TGTGCCAGCAGCTCCCGGGGAACCTACGAGCAGTACTTC
clone_size: NA; v_call: TRBV28; d_call: NA; j_call: TRBJ2-5; cdr3_aa: CASSLAGAFESGETQYF; cdr3_nt: TGTGCCAGCAGTTTGGCGGGGGCTTTTGAGTCGGGGGAGACCCAGTACTTC
clone_size: NA; v_call: TRBV15; d_call: NA; j_call: TRBJ2-7; cdr3_aa: CATSRAGDGPYEQYF; cdr3_nt: TGTGCCACCAGCAGAGCTGGGGACGGTCCCTACGAGCAGTACTTC
clone_size: NA; v_call: TRBV28; d_call: NA; j_call: TRBJ1-6; cdr3_aa: CASEKTRDNSPLHF; cdr3_nt: TGTGCCAGCGAGAAGACAAGGGATAATTCACCCCTCCACTTT
clone_size: NA; v_call: TRBV9; d_call: NA; j_call: TRBJ1-1; cdr3_aa: CASSVAGDTEAFF; cdr3_nt: TGTGCCAGCAGCGTAGCCGGGGACACTGAAGCTTTCTTT
clone_size: NA; v_call: TRBV10-3; d_call: TRBD2; j_call: TRBJ2-5; cdr3_aa: CAISDGGALEETQYF; cdr3_nt: TGTGCCATCAGTGACGGGGGGGCGCTAGAAGAGACCCAGTACTTC
clone_size: NA; v_call: TRBV7-9; d_call: NA; j_call: TRBJ1-1; cdr3_aa: CASSWGHTEAFF; cdr3_nt: TGTGCCAGCAGCTGGGGGCACACTGAAGCTTTCTTT
clone_size: NA; v_call: TRBV19; d_call: NA; j_call: TRBJ2-2; cdr3_aa: CASSLFGGTGELFF; cdr3_nt: TGTGCCAGTAGTCTCTTTGGAGGCACCGGGGAGCTGTTTTTT
clone_size: NA; v_call: TRBV6-1; d_call: NA; j_call: TRBJ1-6; cdr3_aa: CASSEAVTVPFSPYNSPLHF; cdr3_nt: TGTGCCAGCAGTGAAGCAGTAACGGTACCCTTCTCCCCCTATAATTCACCCCTCCACTTT
clone_size: few; v_call: TRBV7-9; d_call: NA; j_call: TRBJ1-1; cdr3_aa: CASSPKRGGLNTEAFF; cdr3_nt: TGTGCCAGCAGCCCCAAAAGGGGGGGCCTCAACACTGAAGCTTTCTTT
clone_size: NA; v_call: TRBV28; d_call: TRBD1; j_call: TRBJ2-7; cdr3_aa: CASTLAGGYEQYF; cdr3_nt: TGTGCCAGCACCCTGGCAGGGGGCTACGAGCAGTACTTC
clone_size: NA; v_call: TRBV11-2; d_call: TRBD2; j_call: TRBJ2-1; cdr3_aa: CASSLLAGGRDNEQFF; cdr3_nt: TGTGCCAGCAGCCTACTAGCGGGGGGGCGAGATAATGAGCAGTTCTTC
clone_size: NA; v_call: TRBV29-1; d_call: TRBD2; j_call: TRBJ2-1; cdr3_aa: CSVSGGGLFNEQFF; cdr3_nt: TGCAGCGTTTCGGGGGGGGGCCTCTTCAATGAGCAGTTCTTC
clone_size: NA; v_call: TRBV19; d_call: NA; j_call: TRBJ2-7; cdr3_aa: CASSIDVTAYEQYF; cdr3_nt: TGTGCCAGTAGTATCGACGTGACGGCCTACGAGCAGTACTTC
clone_size: NA; v_call: TRBV7-8; d_call: NA; j_call: TRBJ1-1; cdr3_aa: CASSLPGDTEAFF; cdr3_nt: TGTGCCAGCAGCTTACCAGGGGACACTGAAGCTTTCTTT
clone_size: once; v_call: TRBV2; d_call: NA; j_call: TRBJ1-5; cdr3_aa: CASSDWGNQPQHF; cdr3_nt: TGTGCCAGCAGTGATTGGGGAAATCAGCCCCAGCATTTT
clone_size: NA; v_call: TRBV6-6; d_call: NA; j_call: TRBJ1-2; cdr3_aa: CASSTGFYGYTF; cdr3_nt: TGTGCCAGCAGTACAGGGTTCTATGGCTACACCTTC
clone_size: NA; v_call: TRBV6-5; d_call: TRBD2; j_call: TRBJ2-7; cdr3_aa: CASSTGLAGGHEQYF; cdr3_nt: TGTGCCAGCAGTACAGGACTAGCGGGGGGCCACGAGCAGTACTTC
clone_size: NA; v_call: TRBV11-3; d_call: NA; j_call: TRBJ2-1; cdr3_aa: CASSLGSGHNEQFF; cdr3_nt: TGTGCCAGCAGCTTAGGATCAGGCCACAATGAGCAGTTCTTC
clone_size: NA; v_call: TRBV9; d_call: NA; j_call: TRBJ2-1; cdr3_aa: CASTPGSYNEQFF; cdr3_nt: TGTGCCAGCACGCCGGGTTCTTACAATGAGCAGTTCTTC
clone_size: NA; v_call: TRBV5-6; d_call: NA; j_call: TRBJ1-1; cdr3_aa: CASSIGNLNTEAFF; cdr3_nt: TGTGCCAGCAGCATAGGGAACCTGAACACTGAAGCTTTCTTT
clone_size: NA; v_call: TRBV28; d_call: TRBD2; j_call: TRBJ2-3; cdr3_aa: CASSEAGGYQDTQYF; cdr3_nt: TGTGCCAGCAGCGAAGCGGGGGGGTATCAAGATACGCAGTATTTT
clone_size: NA; v_call: TRBV5-5; d_call: TRBD2; j_call: TRBJ2-2; cdr3_aa: CASSLILAERGGSFGELFF; cdr3_nt: TGTGCCAGCAGCTTAATCCTAGCAGAACGGGGGGGGTCGTTCGGGGAGCTGTTTTTT
clone_size: NA; v_call: TRBV28; d_call: NA; j_call: TRBJ2-7; cdr3_aa: CASSGVGGAFYEQYF; cdr3_nt: TGTGCCAGCAGTGGGGTTGGGGGCGCCTTTTACGAGCAGTACTTC